This T cell receptor beta chain was recovered during a study of identical twins. This clonotype came up many times. Its target is unknown. The authors used template switching to add a universal primer site and gave cDNA unique molecular identifiers. In TCRdb, the 5' RACE reads were re-called with MiXCR into one record per CDR3 protein. Among about 810,000 distinct CDR3 sequences listed, around 12% were seen once. Findings and caveats of the study: Twins shared out-of-frame alpha sequences with excess low generation probability. Twins' excess sharing was less marked for out-of-frame beta sequences.

The CDR3 covers 13 residues. V lost 10 bases and J lost 3, with 15 bases in between. Germline V CDR1 and CDR2: WNHNN, SYGVQD (reference sequence). These data were likewise used in another study, on yellow fever vaccine responses in identical twins.

Specimen: PBMCs. The chain is built from TRBV10-1 and TRBJ1-1; D is possibly TRBD1 (5 bases). This TCR came from a woman under 30 in good health. The CDR3 DNA is TGCGCCACCCAGGACACAAGGGACACTGAAGCTTTCTTT. Its protein is CATQDTRDTEAFF.